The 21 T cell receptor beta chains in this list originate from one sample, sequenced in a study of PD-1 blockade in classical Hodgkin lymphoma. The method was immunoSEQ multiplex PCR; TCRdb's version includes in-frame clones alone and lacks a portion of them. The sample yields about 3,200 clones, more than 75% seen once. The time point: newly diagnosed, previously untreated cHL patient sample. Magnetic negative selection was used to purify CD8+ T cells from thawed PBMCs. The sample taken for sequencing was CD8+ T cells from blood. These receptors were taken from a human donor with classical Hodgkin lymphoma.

The CDR3 coding sequence is TGTGCCAGCAGCTCCCCAGAGGTTGATGAGCAGTTCTTC. Its translation is CASSSPEVDEQFF. The chain recombines TRBV7-9 with TRBJ2-1; no clear D. Trimming removed 4 bases at V and 8 bases at J, with 12 bases between. The CDR3 is made up of 13 amino acids. CDR1 is SEHNR and CDR2 is FQNEAQ in the germline V gene (reference sequence).

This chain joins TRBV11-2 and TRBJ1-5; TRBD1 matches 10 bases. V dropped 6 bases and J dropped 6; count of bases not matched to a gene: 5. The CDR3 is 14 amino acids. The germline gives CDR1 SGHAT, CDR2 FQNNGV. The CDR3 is CASRSGTGVQPQHF. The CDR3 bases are TGTGCCAGCAGATCCGGGACAGGGGTTCAGCCCCAGCATTTT.

As DNA, the CDR3 is TGTGCCAGCAGCTTTACCCCGGGACAGGGGGCTCGGGCTGAAGCTTTCTTT. It yields the protein CASSFTPGQGARAEAFF. This chain connects TRBV5-8 to TRBJ1-1; TRBD1 matches 12 bases. The ends lost 2 bases at V and 6 bases at J; junction bases unmatched: 11. Germline loops: CDR1 SGHTS, CDR2 YDEGEE. The CDR3 is made up of 17 amino acids. Complete variable domain (other parts from reference TRBV5-8 and TRBJ1-1): EAGVTQSPTHLIKTRGQQATLRCSPISGHTSVYWYQQALGLGLQFLLWYDEGEERNRGNFPPRFSGRQFPNYSSELNVNALELEDSALYLCASSFTPGQGARAEAFFGQGTRLTVV.

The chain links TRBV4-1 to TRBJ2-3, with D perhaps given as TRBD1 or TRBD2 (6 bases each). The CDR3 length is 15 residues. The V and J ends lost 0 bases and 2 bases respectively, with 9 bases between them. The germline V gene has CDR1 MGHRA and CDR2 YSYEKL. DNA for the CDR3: TGCGCCAGCAGCCAAGATACGGGGGCCACAGATACGCAGTATTTT. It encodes CASSQDTGATDTQYF.

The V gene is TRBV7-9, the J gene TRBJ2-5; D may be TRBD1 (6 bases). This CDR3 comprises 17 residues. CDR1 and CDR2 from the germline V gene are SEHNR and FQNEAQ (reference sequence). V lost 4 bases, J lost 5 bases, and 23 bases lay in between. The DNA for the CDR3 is TGTGCCAGCAGCTCTTCGGCCAGGGGAAAAGGCGAGGAGACCCAGTACTTC. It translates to CASSSSARGKGEETQYF. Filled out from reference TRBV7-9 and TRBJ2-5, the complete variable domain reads DTGVSQNPRHKITKRGQNVTFRCDPISEHNRLYWYRQTLGQGPEFLTYFQNEAQLEKSRLLSDRFSAERPKGSFSTLEIQRTEQGDSAMYLCASSSSARGKGEETQYFGPGTRLLVL.

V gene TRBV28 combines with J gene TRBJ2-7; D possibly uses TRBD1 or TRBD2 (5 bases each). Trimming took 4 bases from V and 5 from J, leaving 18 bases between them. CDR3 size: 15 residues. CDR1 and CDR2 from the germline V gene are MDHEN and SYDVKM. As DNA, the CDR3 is TGTGCCAGCAGTTCTCCGGGACCAACCGTCGACGAGCAGTACTTC. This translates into CASSSPGPTVDEQYF.

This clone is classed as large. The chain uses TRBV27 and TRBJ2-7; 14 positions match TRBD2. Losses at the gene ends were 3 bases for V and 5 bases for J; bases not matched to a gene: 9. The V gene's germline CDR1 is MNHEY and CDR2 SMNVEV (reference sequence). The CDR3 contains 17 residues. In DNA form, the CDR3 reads TGTGCCAGCAGTTTCCGACTAGCGGGAGGGCTGGTGGACGAGCAGTACTTC. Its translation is CASSFRLAGGLVDEQYF.

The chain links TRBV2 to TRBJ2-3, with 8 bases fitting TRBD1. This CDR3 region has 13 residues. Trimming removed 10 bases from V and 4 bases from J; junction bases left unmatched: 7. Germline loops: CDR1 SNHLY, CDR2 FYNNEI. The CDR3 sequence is CAITDRVADTQYF. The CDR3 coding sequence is TGTGCCATCACGGACAGGGTCGCAGATACGCAGTATTTT.

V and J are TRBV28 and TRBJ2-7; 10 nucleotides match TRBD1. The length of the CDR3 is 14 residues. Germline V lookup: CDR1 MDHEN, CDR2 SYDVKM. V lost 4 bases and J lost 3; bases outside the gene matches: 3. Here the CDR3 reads CASSSTGGDYEQYF. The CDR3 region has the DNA TGTGCCAGCAGTTCGACAGGGGGCGACTACGAGCAGTACTTC.

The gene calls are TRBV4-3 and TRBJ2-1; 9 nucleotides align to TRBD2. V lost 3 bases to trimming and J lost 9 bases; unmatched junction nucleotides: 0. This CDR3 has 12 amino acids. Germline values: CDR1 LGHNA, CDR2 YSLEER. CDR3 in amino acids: CASSQTSGEQFF. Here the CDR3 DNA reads TGCGCCAGCAGCCAGACTAGCGGTGAGCAGTTCTTC.

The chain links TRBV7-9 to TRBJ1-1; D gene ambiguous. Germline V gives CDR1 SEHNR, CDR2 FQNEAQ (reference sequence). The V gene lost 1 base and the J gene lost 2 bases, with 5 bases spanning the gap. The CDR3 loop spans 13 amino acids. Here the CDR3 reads CASSLGDNTEAFF. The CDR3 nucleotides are TGTGCCAGCAGCTTAGGGGATAACACTGAAGCTTTCTTT.

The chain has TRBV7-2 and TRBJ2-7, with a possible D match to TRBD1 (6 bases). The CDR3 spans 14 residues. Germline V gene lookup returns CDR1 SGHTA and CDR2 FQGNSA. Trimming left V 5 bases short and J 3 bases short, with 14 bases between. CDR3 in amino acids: CASSPGASLYEQYF. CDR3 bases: TGTGCCAGCAGCCCAGGGGCTAGCCTCTACGAGCAGTACTTC.

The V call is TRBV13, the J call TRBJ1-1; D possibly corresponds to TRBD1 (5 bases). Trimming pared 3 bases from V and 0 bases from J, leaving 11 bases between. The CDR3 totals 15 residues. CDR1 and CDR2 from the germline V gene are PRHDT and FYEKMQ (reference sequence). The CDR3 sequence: CASSLRGSMNTEAFF. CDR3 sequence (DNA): TGTGCCAGCAGCTTGAGGGGCTCGATGAACACTGAAGCTTTCTTT.

As DNA, the CDR3 is TGTGCCAGCAGCCCCGGGGCTACCCACAATGAGCAGTTCTTC. Translating gives CASSPGATHNEQFF. The chain carries TRBV9 and TRBJ2-1; either TRBD1 or TRBD2 may supply D (5 bases each). This CDR3 contains 14 residues. Germline lookup yields CDR1 SGDLS and CDR2 YYNGEE. Trimming left V 4 bases short and J 5 bases short, with 13 bases between.

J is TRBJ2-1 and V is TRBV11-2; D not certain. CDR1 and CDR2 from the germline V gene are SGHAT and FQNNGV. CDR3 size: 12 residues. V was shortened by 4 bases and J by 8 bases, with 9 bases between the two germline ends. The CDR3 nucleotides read TGTGCCAGCAGCTACCTGGCGGATGAGCAGTTCTTC. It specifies CASSYLADEQFF.

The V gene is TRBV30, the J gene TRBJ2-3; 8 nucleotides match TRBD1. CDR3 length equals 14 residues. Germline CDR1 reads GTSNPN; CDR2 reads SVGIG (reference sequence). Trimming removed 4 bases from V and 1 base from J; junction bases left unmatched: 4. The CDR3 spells CAWTRGLGTDTQYF. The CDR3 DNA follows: TGTGCCTGGACCAGGGGGCTGGGCACAGATACGCAGTATTTT.

In DNA form, the CDR3 reads TGTGCCAGTAGTATAGCGTCTGGCGGGAGTCGGGATTACGAGCAGTACTTC. Its protein product is CASSIASGGSRDYEQYF. The V and J genes are TRBV19 and TRBJ2-7, with TRBD2 matching 7 bases. Germline assignment: CDR1 LNHDA and CDR2 SQIVND (reference sequence). The CDR3 runs to 17 residues. The junction had 13 bases not matched to a gene; V was cut back by 1 base and J by 4 bases.

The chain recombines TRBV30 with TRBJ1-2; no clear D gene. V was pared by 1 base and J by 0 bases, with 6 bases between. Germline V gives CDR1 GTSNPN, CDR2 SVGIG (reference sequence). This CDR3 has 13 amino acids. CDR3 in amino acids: CAWSEDTNYGYTF. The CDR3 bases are TGTGCCTGGAGTGAAGACACTAACTATGGCTACACCTTC.

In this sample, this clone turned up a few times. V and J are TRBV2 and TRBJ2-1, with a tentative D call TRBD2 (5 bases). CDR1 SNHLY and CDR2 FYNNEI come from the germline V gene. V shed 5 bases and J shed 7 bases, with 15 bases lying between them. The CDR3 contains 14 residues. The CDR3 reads CASSFSAMGNEQFF. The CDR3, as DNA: TGTGCCAGCAGTTTTAGCGCGATGGGGAATGAGCAGTTCTTC.

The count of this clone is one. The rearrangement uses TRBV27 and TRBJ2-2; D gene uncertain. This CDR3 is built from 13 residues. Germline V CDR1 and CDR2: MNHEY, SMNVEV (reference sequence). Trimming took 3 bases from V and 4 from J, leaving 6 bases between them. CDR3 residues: CASSLGPTGELFF. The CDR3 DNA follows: TGTGCCAGCAGTTTGGGTCCCACCGGGGAGCTGTTTTTT.

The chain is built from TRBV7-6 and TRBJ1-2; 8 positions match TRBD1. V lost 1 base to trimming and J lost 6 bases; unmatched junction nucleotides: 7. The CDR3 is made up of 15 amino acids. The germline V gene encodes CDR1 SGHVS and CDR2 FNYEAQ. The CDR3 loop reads CASSLGGQGEHGYTF. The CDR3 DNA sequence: TGTGCCAGCAGCTTAGGAGGACAGGGCGAGCATGGCTACACCTTC.